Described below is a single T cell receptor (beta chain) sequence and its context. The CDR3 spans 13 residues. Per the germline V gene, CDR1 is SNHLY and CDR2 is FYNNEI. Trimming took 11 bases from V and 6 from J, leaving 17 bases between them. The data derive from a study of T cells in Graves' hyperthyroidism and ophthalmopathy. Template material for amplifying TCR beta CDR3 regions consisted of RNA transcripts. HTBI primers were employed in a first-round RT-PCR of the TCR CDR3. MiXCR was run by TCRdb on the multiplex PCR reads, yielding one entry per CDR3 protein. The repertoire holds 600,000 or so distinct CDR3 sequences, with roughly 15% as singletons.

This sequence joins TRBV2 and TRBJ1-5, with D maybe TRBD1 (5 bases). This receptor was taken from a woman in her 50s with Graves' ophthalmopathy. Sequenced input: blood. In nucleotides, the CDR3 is TGTGCCTACAGTCCGGGGGGGAGTCAGCCCCAGCATTTT. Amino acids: CAYSPGGSQPQHF. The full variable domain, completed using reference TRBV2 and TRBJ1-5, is EPEVTQTPSHQVTQMGQEVILRCVPISNHLYFYWYRQILGQKVEFLVSFYNNEISEKSEIFDDQFSVERPDGSNFTLKIRSTKLEDSAMYFCAYSPGGSQPQHFGDGTRLSIL.